The entry below gives a single T cell receptor (beta chain) sequence along with its context. Its antigen is unknown. The sample holds no much larger clone one base away, and base qualities are not on file. PBMCs were isolated by Ficoll-Paque density gradient centrifugation. These data come from a study of T-cell memory formation after mild COVID-19 (dated by TCRdb to the early 2020s). The study in broad terms: TCR sequence clusters from the two donors were found to be largely donor specific. In a couple of donors, T-cell clones that expanded and contracted after mild COVID-19 were tracked by sequencing TCRalpha and TCRbeta repertoires over time. The cohort comprised two young, previously healthy adult volunteers, one female and one male.

On the study overall, not on this receptor specifically: Only a couple of mild cases were covered by the study, and larger cohorts that include severe cases with pre-infection samples were considered necessary. SARS-CoV-2 specificity was not confirmed for the second-wave clones peaking on day 37. Clones contracting from day 15 to 85 had balanced CD4/CD8 phenotypes, while a second wave expanding from day 15 to 37 was biased towards CD4+. Some responding clones were detected in pre-infection memory, which suggested that pre-existing cross-reactive memory T cells had joined the SARS-CoV-2 response. Contracting CD4+ clones appeared mostly in the CM and EM memory subsets, whereas CD8+ clones were enriched in EMRA.

Taken from cysteine to phenylalanine, the CDR3 has 14 residues. Only the CDR3 part of the read is kept: 42 bases, read in frame from the first base. Taken from the germline V gene, the CDR1 and CDR2 loops are SQVTM and ANQGSEA. After removal of 7 bases from V and 4 bases from J, the junction retains 9 bases not matched to a gene. The reads were generated on an Illumina NovaSeq 6000. TCRalpha and TCRbeta cDNA libraries were constructed by 5'RACE with constant-segment primers, with sample barcodes and unique molecular identifiers being introduced. Trizol reagent was used to extract RNA from every sample. The libraries were amplified in two PCR steps, and the second step added a second sample barcode and Illumina TruSeq adapters. Libraries were sequenced on an Illumina NovaSeq with 2 x 150 bp paired-end reads. The published analysis was carried out like this. Demultiplexing of reads and collapsing into UMI-guided consensus sequences were performed with migec v1.2.7. With mixcr v2.1.11, UMI consensuses were aligned to TRA and TRB V and J templates and assembled into clonotypes. Expanded or contracted clonotypes were those called significant by both edgeR and NoisET, with noise models trained on biological replicates. For edgeR calls, the cutoffs were a false discovery rate-adjusted p below 0.01 and a log2 fold-change threshold of 1. As an exploratory analysis of dynamics, max-normalized trajectories of the 1000 most abundant clonotypes were examined by PCA with hierarchical clustering. Separately sequenced CD4+ and CD8+ repertoires were used to assign a CD4 or CD8 phenotype to each responding clone. Using fastp at Q25 and MiXCR, TCRdb reprocessed the public reads and kept productive beta chains. Entries that share a CDR3 protein sequence are merged under the most common genes and DNA. TCRdb, rather than the study authors, made the V and J calls. The sample has hundreds of thousands of distinct CDR3 sequences on record, roughly an eighth of them singletons. The ten largest clones represent about a fifth of the sample.

The clonotype originates from a man aged 18 to 30 who had mild COVID-19 (a few samples of this study predate the infection). The sample titles of this study are shuffled in the database, so cell type and time point are left out; the donor was told from shared clones. The specimen sequenced was PBMCs or a T cell subset sorted from them (not recorded which). This receptor chain uses TRBV29-1 and TRBJ2-3, and TRBD2 matches 9 of the central bases. The CDR3 amino acid sequence is: CSAALAGWADTQYF. The DNA is as follows: TGCAGCGCTGCCCTAGCGGGGTGGGCAGATACGCAGTATTTT.